This T cell receptor beta chain was documented in a study of CD8+CD57+ T cells in acquired aplastic anemia. Study summary: Recorded DNA amounts for sorted CD4+ and CD8+ cells had an average of approximately 3 ug.

Sequencing involved patients with CD8+CD57+ cell expansion previously shown by flow cytometry. Points from the study as a whole: With respect to CD8+ Simpson's diversity, patients and controls did not differ significantly. Around 27 CD8+ CDR3 sequences occurred in both the patients and the controls.

Using genomic DNA as the template, TCR beta VDJ and CDR3 profiling was carried out. TCRdb processed the reads anew with MiXCR; each CDR3 protein has one entry. The repertoire includes hundreds of thousands of distinct CDR3 sequences, more than 25% of them detected once, and approximately 0.82% sits in the top ten. At least ten counts were recorded for this clonotype. Its antigen remains unidentified. The CDR3 has 15 amino acids. The germline CDR1 and CDR2 sequences are SGHTA and FQGNSA. Between the trimmed V and J ends, which lost 1 base and 6 bases, there was a span of 16 bases. The clonotype comes from a human donor with aplastic anemia. The source material was sorted CD4+, CD8+, or CD8+CD57+ T cells (not recorded which) from PBMCs. This chain connects TRBV7-2 to TRBJ2-7; D remains ambiguous. CDR3 bases: TGTGCCAGCAGCTTAGAGGGCTTGAGTCAGAGCGAGCAGTACTTC. It encodes CASSLEGLSQSEQYF.